This T cell receptor beta chain was identified during a study of T cells in Graves' hyperthyroidism and ophthalmopathy. Study-level background: At the time of initial diagnosis and before any treatment, peripheral blood was collected. Study results and limitations: Ophthalmopathy cases were set apart from stable hyperthyroidism by a 13 V-J model.

V dropped 0 bases and J dropped 2; count of bases not matched to a gene: 3. The CDR3 covers 15 residues. Germline CDR1 reads KGHSH; CDR2 reads LQKENI. Any patient presenting with uncontrolled infection, other autoimmune disease, pregnancy or lactation was left out. This clonotype was picked up a small number of times. Its antigen is unidentified. RNA transcripts yielded amplified TCR beta CDR3 regions. RT-PCR in the first round (using the HTBI primer set) targeted the TCR CDR3. TCRdb independently ran MiXCR on the multiplex PCR reads; one entry per CDR3 protein. The table shows fewer than 800,000 distinct CDR3 sequences, with 15% to 20% occurring only once.

The sequence derives from a man between 18 and 35 years old with Graves' hyperthyroidism. The source material was blood. V is TRBV18 and J is TRBJ2-5; TRBD1 matches 7 bases. CDR3 protein: CASSPPSTGQETQYF. The CDR3 DNA sequence: TGTGCCAGCTCACCACCATCGACAGGGCAAGAGACCCAGTACTTC.